This paragraph reports one T cell receptor beta chain. It lacks a known antigen. Base quality data are lacking; no much larger clone is found one base away. This sample is part of a study of Tregs in tolerant kidney transplant recipients (dated by TCRdb to between 2018 and 2021). Background on the whole study: The study used TCRbeta sequencing to identify donor-specific regulatory T cells before combined kidney and bone marrow transplantation, then tracked those cells after transplant. TCRbeta repertoire sequencing was used in 3 healthy controls to compare several methods for expanding Tregs specific for an allogeneic donor. What the research found in general, with its limitations: The study was constrained by small patient numbers, and validation of the findings is required in larger populations and under other immunosuppression protocols. Expanding Tregs with activated donor B cells appeared to identify the most biologically relevant and donor-specific TCRbeta repertoire. Biological reproducibility was not directly assessed, although technical replication error appeared to be minimal.

CDR1 and CDR2, per the germline V gene, are MNHEY and SVGAGI. Clipping removes 5 bases from V and 0 bases from J, with 3 as the unmatched junction base count. The CDR3 starts with the cysteine, ends with the phenylalanine, and has 15 residues. CDR3 DNA only is kept here, 45 bases in frame from base 1. Thawed PBMCs were FACS-sorted into unstimulated Tregs (CD4+CD25+CD127-), CD4+ non-Tregs (CD4+CD25-), CD4 cells and CD8 cells. Blood from healthy controls was obtained either from healthy volunteers or as purchased buffy coats. Healthy control blood was separated into PBMCs by Ficoll density gradient and cryopreserved, and patient PBMCs were collected both before and after transplant. Genomic DNA was extracted from sorted cells with the QIAGEN DNeasy Blood and Tissue Kit for TCRbeta CDR3 sequencing. High-throughput TCRbeta CDR3 sequencing, which included PCR amplification with bias correction and internal controls, was done commercially through immunoSEQ. In the original analysis: Unique productive TCRbeta sequences were defined by CDR3 nucleotide sequence where primers matched, and otherwise by CDR3 amino acid sequence together with Vbeta and Jbeta genes. As a correction for sorting error, sequences shared between sorted populations at a frequency ratio of 2:1 or less were discarded, and the remaining shared sequences were assigned to the higher population. A sequence counted as donor-reactive if, in CFSE-low cells, the sequence had a frequency of at least 0.01% and was expanded at least 5-fold compared with unstimulated cells. Jensen-Shannon divergence calculated on the top 100 TCRbeta sequences ranked by frequency was used to measure repertoire divergence. For samples with multiple sequencing runs, sorting error was corrected separately for each run before the runs were pooled. The table comes from immuneACCESS by way of TCRdb, which keeps in-frame sequences with V and J called. Part of the clones is missing from these tables; in studies checked, under half for an unresolved V gene and the rest for unknown reasons. The DNA gave D and trimming, while V, J and clone size come from that table. In this sample the table shows about 120,000 clones, about 91% of which occur a single time. Jointly, the top ten make up nearly 0.6% of the sample.

The origin of this receptor is a human donor in good health. The chain couples TRBV6-5 to TRBJ2-7; 11 bases in the middle match TRBD2. Sequencing was performed on CD4+ T cells from blood. The bases are TGTGCCAGCAGTCGTGGGACTAGCGGCTCCTACGAGCAGTACTTC. Its coded protein is CASSRGTSGSYEQYF.